A single sample is the source of the 26 T cell receptor beta chains below, sequenced in a study of control samples from healthy donors and cancer patients. Clones were read by immunoSEQ multiplex PCR, and TCRdb kept only the in-frame ones, dropping some. The data contain fewer than 150,000 clones, 85% to 95% of them singletons. Sample: blood. The receptors originated from a man aged 18 to 35 in good health.

J is TRBJ1-5 and V is TRBV28; D is ambiguous. Trimming shortened V by 2 bases and J by 6 bases, and 5 bases separated the two germline ends. The CDR3 consists of 12 residues. Germline-derived CDR1 and CDR2 are MDHEN and SYDVKM. The CDR3 spells CASSLAGQPQHF. The CDR3 DNA reads TGTGCCAGCAGTTTAGCGGGTCAGCCCCAGCATTTT. Looking up the rest from reference TRBV28 and TRBJ1-5 gives the full variable domain: DVKVTQSSRYLVKRTGEKVFLECVQDMDHENMFWYRQDPGLGLRLIYFSYDVKMKEKGDIPEGYSVSREKKERFSLILESASTNQTSMYLCASSLAGQPQHFGDGTRLSIL.

The gene calls are TRBV30 and TRBJ1-6, with TRBD1 as a possible D gene (6 bases). The CDR3 length is 14 residues. V shed 3 bases and J shed 10 bases, with 16 bases lying between them. CDR1 is GTSNPN and CDR2 is SVGIG in the germline V gene (reference sequence). CDR3 protein: CAWRGAETTSPLHF. Written as DNA, the CDR3 is TGTGCCTGGAGGGGGGCAGAGACAACGTCACCCCTCCACTTT.

The V gene is TRBV19, the J gene TRBJ2-1, with 9 bases fitting TRBD1. Germline trimming cut 4 bases from V and 7 bases from J; bases unmatched to any gene: 2. The germline CDR1 and CDR2 sequences are LNHDA and SQIVND (reference sequence). This CDR3 spans 13 amino acids. This CDR3 reads CASSRTGVNEQFF. The DNA of the CDR3 is TGTGCCAGTAGTAGGACAGGGGTGAATGAGCAGTTCTTC.

This rearrangement joins TRBV4-1 to TRBJ2-2; possibly TRBD2 for D (5 bases). Germline V gives CDR1 MGHRA, CDR2 YSYEKL. The CDR3 length is 14 residues. Trimming stripped 2 bases from V and 4 bases from J, with 8 bases between. The CDR3 loop is CASSQTRSTGELFF. The CDR3 bases are TGCGCCAGCAGCCAAACTAGAAGCACCGGGGAGCTGTTTTTT.

The rearrangement links TRBV6-5 to TRBJ2-1, with D perhaps matching TRBD1 or TRBD2 (5 bases each). This CDR3 contains 13 residues. Germline CDR1 is MNHEY and CDR2 is SVGAGI. Trimming took 3 bases from V and 6 from J, leaving 9 bases between them. The CDR3 region is CASSYRDGNEQFF. CDR3 sequence (DNA): TGTGCCAGCAGTTATCGGGACGGCAATGAGCAGTTCTTC.

A few counts support this clone. The chain is built from TRBV30 and TRBJ2-2; 7 bases fit TRBD2. The CDR3 runs 13 residues. Germline values: CDR1 GTSNPN, CDR2 SVGIG (reference sequence). In DNA, the CDR3 is TGTGCATCGAGCGGGGCGAACACCGGGGAGCTGTTTTTT. Protein: CASSGANTGELFF.

This chain connects TRBV7-9 to TRBJ2-2; unclear D gene. CDR1 and CDR2 (germline): SEHNR, FQNEAQ (reference sequence). The ends were cut back, 2 bases at V and 6 bases at J, with 7 bases in the middle. The CDR3 runs 13 residues. CDR3 sequence reads: CASSLSGSGELFF. The CDR3 DNA reads TGTGCCAGCAGCTTATCTGGGTCCGGGGAGCTGTTTTTT.

The chain uses TRBV5-4 and TRBJ1-2; maybe TRBD1 (5 bases). V was shortened by 4 bases and J by 3 bases, with 13 bases between the two germline ends. This CDR3 spans 14 amino acids. Germline V CDR1 and CDR2: SGHNT, YYREEE (reference sequence). The CDR3 sequence: CASSAIQEYYGYTF. The CDR3 coding sequence is TGTGCCAGCAGCGCCATACAGGAATACTATGGCTACACCTTC.

The chain joins TRBV5-1 to TRBJ1-3, with 9 bases aligning to TRBD1. CDR1 and CDR2 from the germline V gene are SGHRS and YFSETQ. V was clipped by 4 bases and J by 4 bases; unmatched bases: 9. The CDR3 sequence is 16 residues long. In DNA form, the CDR3 reads TGCGCCAGCAGCCCGTTACAGGGGGCTGGAGGAAACACCATATATTTT. It encodes CASSPLQGAGGNTIYF. The variable domain in full, with the rest retrieved from reference TRBV5-1 and TRBJ1-3, is KAGVTQTPRYLIKTRGQQVTLSCSPISGHRSVSWYQQTPGQGLQFLFEYFSETQRNKGNFPGRFSGRQFSNSRSEMNVSTLELGDSALYLCASSPLQGAGGNTIYFGEGSWLTVV.

This clone appeared once. This CDR3 is CASSRAGQGSYEQYF. The CDR3 DNA reads as TGCGCCAGCAGCCGCGCCGGACAGGGCTCCTACGAGCAGTACTTC. This chain joins TRBV4-1 and TRBJ2-7; 8 positions match TRBD1. CDR3 length equals 15 residues. Trimming at V came to 4 bases and at J to 0 bases, leaving 5 bases not matched to a gene. Germline loops: CDR1 MGHRA, CDR2 YSYEKL.

This clone was seen once. The chain employs TRBV2 and TRBJ2-1; TRBD2 matches 7 bases. Germline CDR1 SNHLY, CDR2 FYNNEI. Trimming took 2 bases from V and 6 from J; bases not matched to a gene: 4. The CDR3 extends over 14 amino acids. CDR3 bases: TGTGCCAGCAGTGAACTCGGGGGGTCCAATGAGCAGTTCTTC. As protein: CASSELGGSNEQFF. Full variable domain (rest looked up from reference TRBV2 and TRBJ2-1): EPEVTQTPSHQVTQMGQEVILRCVPISNHLYFYWYRQILGQKVEFLVSFYNNEISEKSEIFDDQFSVERPDGSNFTLKIRSTKLEDSAMYFCASSELGGSNEQFFGPGTRLTVL.

Only one count was recorded for this clone. V usage is TRBV5-1 and J usage is TRBJ1-1, with a tentative D call TRBD1 (5 bases). V was shortened by 3 bases and J by 6 bases, with 24 bases between the two germline ends. Germline V gene data show CDR1 as SGHRS and CDR2 as YFSETQ. The CDR3 spans 17 residues. CDR3 residues: CASSSFPYYRNSPEAFF. CDR3 bases: TGCGCCAGCAGCTCTTTCCCCTATTACAGGAATAGTCCTGAAGCTTTCTTT.

CDR3 sequence: CAWSFLDRAEKLFF. CDR3 nucleotide sequence: TGTGCCTGGAGTTTCCTGGACAGGGCTGAAAAACTGTTTTTT. The chain has TRBV30 and TRBJ1-4; 8 bases fit TRBD1. Germline CDR1 reads GTSNPN; CDR2 reads SVGIG (reference sequence). The CDR3 runs to 14 residues. Losses at the gene ends were 2 bases for V and 7 bases for J; bases not matched to a gene: 6.

The V gene is TRBV3-1 (or the pseudogene TRBV3-2), the J gene TRBJ1-1, with D perhaps matching TRBD1 (6 bases). This CDR3 is built from 16 residues. Per the germline V gene, CDR1 is LGHDT and CDR2 is YNNKEL (reference sequence). The V gene lost 1 base and the J gene lost 5 bases, with 17 bases spanning the gap. As DNA, the CDR3 is TGTGCCAGCAGCCAAGTGACGCAGGGGCTCTATACTGAAGCTTTCTTT. Translated, it gives CASSQVTQGLYTEAFF.

The chain combines TRBV7-7 with TRBJ2-5; D not certain. CDR1 and CDR2 from the germline V gene are SSHAT and FNYEAQ (reference sequence). The CDR3 length is 14 residues. V was pared by 2 bases and J by 2 bases, with 9 bases between. The DNA of the CDR3 is TGTGCCAGCAGCTTAAGTCGGCAGCAAGAGACCCAGTACTTC. Its protein is CASSLSRQQETQYF.

The count of this clone is one. The chain links TRBV3-1 (or the pseudogene TRBV3-2) to TRBJ2-7; 13 positions agree with TRBD2. V gave up 0 bases and J gave up 4 bases; unmatched junction bases: 9. CDR3 length: 18 residues. Per the germline V gene, CDR1 is LGHDT and CDR2 is YNNKEL (reference sequence). CDR3 sequence (DNA): TGTGCCAGCAGCCAAGAGGGATGGACTAGCGGGGGCCCTTACGAGCAGTACTTC. Protein: CASSQEGWTSGGPYEQYF.

This clone was counted between two and nine times. J is TRBJ1-5 and V is TRBV5-5; D is ambiguous. This CDR3 contains 14 residues. Germline loops: CDR1 SGHKS, CDR2 YYEKEE (reference sequence). V lost 0 bases, J lost 4 bases, and 8 bases lay in between. CDR3 sequence (DNA): TGTGCCAGCAGCTTGGCGGCAGAAAATCAGCCCCAGCATTTT. This gives the protein CASSLAAENQPQHF.

The rearrangement uses TRBV18 and TRBJ1-1, with D hard to call. This CDR3 has 16 residues. CDR1 is KGHSH, CDR2 LQKENI, per germline. The germline V and J ends were trimmed by 1 base and 0 bases, with 12 bases remaining between them. The CDR3 region has the DNA TGTGCCAGCTCACCACTTTCGGACGCCCTGAACACTGAAGCTTTCTTT. Translation gives CASSPLSDALNTEAFF.

This clone has a single count. The chain employs TRBV30 and TRBJ1-2, with 8 bases lining up with TRBD1. The V and J ends lost 0 bases and 1 base, in that order; junction bases with no gene match: 4. The CDR3 is 15 amino acids. CDR1 and CDR2 from the germline V gene are GTSNPN and SVGIG (reference sequence). The CDR3 sequence: CAWSVRDRLNYGYTF. The CDR3 DNA sequence: TGTGCCTGGAGTGTCCGGGACAGGCTTAACTATGGCTACACCTTC.

The rearrangement uses TRBV5-6 and TRBJ2-7, with a possible D match to TRBD1 (9 bases). There are 17 residues in the CDR3. CDR1 and CDR2 from the germline V gene are SGHDT and YYEEEE. The V end was cut by 5 bases, the J end by 3 bases, with 24 bases between. CDR3 sequence (DNA): TGTGCCAGCAGAGCGGGGGCATCGGGACAGGGAGGCTACGAGCAGTACTTC. This encodes CASRAGASGQGGYEQYF.

V and J are TRBV18 and TRBJ1-6; maybe TRBD1 (6 bases). The CDR3 sequence is 14 residues long. CDR1 and CDR2 from the germline V gene are KGHSH and LQKENI. V was trimmed by 5 bases and J by 8 bases, leaving 13 bases between them. The CDR3 is CASSLTQGDSPLHF. As DNA, the CDR3 is TGTGCCAGCTCATTGACACAGGGCGATTCACCCCTCCACTTT.

The V call is TRBV6-2 or TRBV6-3, the J call TRBJ2-5; TRBD1 matches at 9 bases. V shed 2 bases, J shed 5 bases, and the junction held 18 bases outside the gene matches. The length of the CDR3 is 19 residues. Looked up from germline, CDR1 is MNHEY and CDR2 is SVGEGT. This CDR3 reads CASSYPNLPTGGELETQYF. DNA for the CDR3: TGTGCCAGCAGTTACCCCAACCTACCCACAGGGGGCGAGTTGGAGACCCAGTACTTC.

Note on this clone: Within the sample, other DNA sequences also encode this same CDR3. The genes are TRBV5-1 and TRBJ1-2, with D possibly matching TRBD1 (5 bases). The CDR3 loop spans 13 amino acids. In germline, CDR1 is SGHRS, CDR2 YFSETQ. With 1 base removed from V and 8 bases from J, the gap between germline ends came to 12 bases. Here the CDR3 reads CASSLYGGRGYTF. DNA of the CDR3: TGCGCCAGCAGCTTGTACGGGGGTCGGGGCTACACCTTC.

J is TRBJ1-3 and V is TRBV3-1 (or the pseudogene TRBV3-2); D not certain. CDR1 is LGHDT and CDR2 is YNNKEL in the germline V gene (reference sequence). V was trimmed by 1 base and J by 3 bases, leaving 7 bases between them. The CDR3 has 14 residues. The CDR3 DNA sequence: TGTGCCAGCAGCCAAGGAGAACTTGGAAACACCATATATTTT. The encoded protein is CASSQGELGNTIYF.

The chain uses TRBV15 and TRBJ1-4; 7 positions agree with TRBD1. The V and J ends lost 4 bases and 4 bases, in that order; junction bases with no gene match: 6. CDR1 and CDR2 (germline): LNHNV, YYDKDF (reference sequence). The CDR3 totals 15 residues. Written as DNA, the CDR3 is TGTGCCACCAGCAACCGCCGGGACAGTAATGAAAAACTGTTTTTT. Translation: CATSNRRDSNEKLFF.

The chain joins TRBV11-3 to TRBJ2-1, with 9 bases identical to TRBD1. With 4 bases clipped from V and 6 bases from J, the junction kept 4 bases outside the gene matches. The CDR3 sequence is 14 residues long. Germline V lookup: CDR1 SGHNT, CDR2 YENEEA. The CDR3, as DNA: TGTGCCAGCAGCTCCCGGGACAGGGCCAATGAGCAGTTCTTC. It codes for CASSSRDRANEQFF.